This T cell receptor (beta chain) was sequenced for a study of blood T cell repertoires in COVID-19. Study at large: Both acute and convalescent COVID-19 samples were obtained from the United States, Italy and Spain. From T cells, B-cell-depleted T cells, or PBMCs came the material, which was cDNA or gDNA.

The germline V gene has CDR1 SGDLS and CDR2 YYNGEE. The ends were cut back, 0 bases at V and 4 bases at J, with 17 bases in the middle. This CDR3 has 17 residues. Authors' processing steps: By means of reference gene primer amplification, nucleated cell counts were estimated. Some clones are missing from TCRdb's copy, which holds only in-frame ones; the method was immunoSEQ multiplex PCR. Clone size and V and J calls were adopted from that table, with D and trimming inferred from the DNA. The sample lists 200,000 to 250,000 clones, 87% occurring once. The TCR sequence derives from a man aged 18 to 30 with active or convalescent COVID-19. The sample comprised peripheral blood. The V call is TRBV9, the J call TRBJ1-3; perhaps TRBD1 as D (5 bases). CDR3 sequence (DNA): TGTGCCAGCAGCGTAGAACCCCGGCAGGGATGGGGAAACACCATATATTTT. Translated, it gives CASSVEPRQGWGNTIYF.